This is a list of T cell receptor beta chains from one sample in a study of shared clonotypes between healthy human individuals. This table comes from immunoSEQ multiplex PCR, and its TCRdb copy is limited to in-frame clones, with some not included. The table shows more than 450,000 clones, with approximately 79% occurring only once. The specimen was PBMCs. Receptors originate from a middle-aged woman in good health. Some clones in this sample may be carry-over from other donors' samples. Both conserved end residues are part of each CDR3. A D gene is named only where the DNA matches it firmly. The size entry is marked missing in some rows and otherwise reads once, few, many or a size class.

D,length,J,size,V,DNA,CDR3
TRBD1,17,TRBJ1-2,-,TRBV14,TGTGCCAGCAGCCAAGGGGACAGGACCTTATTTGCCTATGGCTACACCTTC,CASSQGDRTLFAYGYTF
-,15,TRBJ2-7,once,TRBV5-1,TGCGCCAGCAGCCTCGGGGACGCACGCTCCTACGAGCAGTACTTC,CASSLGDARSYEQYF
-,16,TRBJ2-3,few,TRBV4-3,TGCGCCAGCAGCCAGGACCCCTCTCAAGAGGTAGATACGCAGTATTTT,CASSQDPSQEVDTQYF
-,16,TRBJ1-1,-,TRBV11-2,TGTGCCAGCAGCTTAGCCGCGGGGGCTAGGGACACTGAAGCTTTCTTT,CASSLAAGARDTEAFF
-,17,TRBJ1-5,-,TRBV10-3,TGTGCCATCAGTGAGTCGTTTCGGGGGGCAGTCAATCAGCCCCAGCATTTT,CAISESFRGAVNQPQHF
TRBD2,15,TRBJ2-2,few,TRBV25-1,TGTGCCAGCAGTGGCCGGACTAGCGGGGCCGGGGAGCTGTTTTTT,CASSGRTSGAGELFF
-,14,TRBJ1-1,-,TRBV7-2,TGTGCCAGCAGCCTCCTCCCAGGGGAGGCTGAAGCTTTCTTT,CASSLLPGEAEAFF
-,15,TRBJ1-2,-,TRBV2,TGTGCCAGCAGTCCTAGAGACCCCCTGGGCTATGGCTACACCTTC,CASSPRDPLGYGYTF
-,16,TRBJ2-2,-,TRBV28,TGTGCCAGCAGTTTCGGGGGCGGAACAAGGATCGGGGAGCTGTTTTTT,CASSFGGGTRIGELFF
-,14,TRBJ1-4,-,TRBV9,TGTGCCAGCAGCGTAGGACGGTTTAATGAAAAACTGTTTTTT,CASSVGRFNEKLFF
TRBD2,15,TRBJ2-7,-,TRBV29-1,TGCAGCGTTGAAGAGGTAGCGGGAGCCACCTACGAGCAGTACTTC,CSVEEVAGATYEQYF
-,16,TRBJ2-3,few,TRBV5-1,TGCGCCAGCAGCTCGGGACTCGACGCCAGCACAGATACGCAGTATTTT,CASSSGLDASTDTQYF
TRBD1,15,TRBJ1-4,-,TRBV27,TGTGCCAGCAGTTTATCGGGACAGGGTTTTGAAAAACTGTTTTTT,CASSLSGQGFEKLFF
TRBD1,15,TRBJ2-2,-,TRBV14,TGTGCCAGCAGCCGGAACAGGGGTGGCACCGGGGAGCTGTTTTTT,CASSRNRGGTGELFF
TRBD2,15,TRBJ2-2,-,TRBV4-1,TGCGCCAGGACAGCGGGAGGGCGGGGCACCGGGGAGCTGTTTTTT,CARTAGGRGTGELFF
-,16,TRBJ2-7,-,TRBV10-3,TGTGCCATCAGTGAGTCGTTAGGGGCTGCAGGGGACGAGCAGTACTTC,CAISESLGAAGDEQYF
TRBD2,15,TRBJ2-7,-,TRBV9,TGTGCCAGCAGCGCACGTTCTGGGGGACTAAACGAGCAGTACTTC,CASSARSGGLNEQYF
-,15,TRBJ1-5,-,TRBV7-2,TGTGCCAGCAGCTTATATCAGGGGCAGGAACAGCCCCAGCATTTT,CASSLYQGQEQPQHF
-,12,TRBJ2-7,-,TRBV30,TGTGCCTGGACAGGGAGCTCCTACGAGCAGTACTTC,CAWTGSSYEQYF
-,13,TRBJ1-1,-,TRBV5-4,TGTGCCAGCAGCCAAGGTCGAAAGACTGAAGCTTTCTTT,CASSQGRKTEAFF
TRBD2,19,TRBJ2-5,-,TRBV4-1,TGCGCCAGCAGCCAAATGATGAGGACTAGCGGGAGGGCCGGTGAGACCCAGTACTTC,CASSQMMRTSGRAGETQYF
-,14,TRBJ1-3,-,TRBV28,TGTGCCAGCAGTTTTGCGGGAGCTGGAAACACCATATATTTT,CASSFAGAGNTIYF
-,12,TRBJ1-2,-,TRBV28,TGTGCCACCTTGACAGGTGGCTATGGCTACACCTTC,CATLTGGYGYTF
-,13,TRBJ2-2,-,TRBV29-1,TGCAGCGTTAACACCGGGGGCACCGGGGAGCTGTTTTTT,CSVNTGGTGELFF
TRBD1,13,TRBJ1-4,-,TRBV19,TGTGCCAGTAAGGGACAGGCATATGAAAAACTGTTTTTT,CASKGQAYEKLFF
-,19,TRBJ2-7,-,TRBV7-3,TGTGCCAGCAGCCGGGACAGCACTAGCGGAGGAATCTCCTCCTACGAGCAGTACTTC,CASSRDSTSGGISSYEQYF
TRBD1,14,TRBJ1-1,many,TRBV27,TGTGCCAGCAGTAGGACAGGTGGGTACACTGAAGCTTTCTTT,CASSRTGGYTEAFF
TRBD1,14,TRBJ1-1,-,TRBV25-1,TGTGCCAGCAGTGACTACCGGGACAGGGATGGAGCTTTCTTT,CASSDYRDRDGAFF